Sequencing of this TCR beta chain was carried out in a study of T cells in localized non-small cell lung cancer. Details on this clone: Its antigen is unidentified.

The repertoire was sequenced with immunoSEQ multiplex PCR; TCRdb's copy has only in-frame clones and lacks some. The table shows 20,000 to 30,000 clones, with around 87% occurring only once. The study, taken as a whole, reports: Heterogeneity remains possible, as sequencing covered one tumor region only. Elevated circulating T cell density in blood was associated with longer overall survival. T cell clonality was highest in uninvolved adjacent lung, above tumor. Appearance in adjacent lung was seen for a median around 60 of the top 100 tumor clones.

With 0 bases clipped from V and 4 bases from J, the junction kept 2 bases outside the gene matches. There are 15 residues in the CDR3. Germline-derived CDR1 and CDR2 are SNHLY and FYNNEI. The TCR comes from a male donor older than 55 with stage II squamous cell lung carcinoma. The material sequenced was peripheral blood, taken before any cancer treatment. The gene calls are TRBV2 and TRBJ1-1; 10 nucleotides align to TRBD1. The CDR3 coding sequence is TGTGCCAGCAGTGAAGCTGGGACAGGGGTCACTGAAGCTTTCTTT. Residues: CASSEAGTGVTEAFF. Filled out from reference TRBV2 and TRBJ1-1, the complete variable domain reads EPEVTQTPSHQVTQMGQEVILRCVPISNHLYFYWYRQILGQKVEFLVSFYNNEISEKSEIFDDQFSVERPDGSNFTLKIRSTKLEDSAMYFCASSEAGTGVTEAFFGQGTRLTVV.